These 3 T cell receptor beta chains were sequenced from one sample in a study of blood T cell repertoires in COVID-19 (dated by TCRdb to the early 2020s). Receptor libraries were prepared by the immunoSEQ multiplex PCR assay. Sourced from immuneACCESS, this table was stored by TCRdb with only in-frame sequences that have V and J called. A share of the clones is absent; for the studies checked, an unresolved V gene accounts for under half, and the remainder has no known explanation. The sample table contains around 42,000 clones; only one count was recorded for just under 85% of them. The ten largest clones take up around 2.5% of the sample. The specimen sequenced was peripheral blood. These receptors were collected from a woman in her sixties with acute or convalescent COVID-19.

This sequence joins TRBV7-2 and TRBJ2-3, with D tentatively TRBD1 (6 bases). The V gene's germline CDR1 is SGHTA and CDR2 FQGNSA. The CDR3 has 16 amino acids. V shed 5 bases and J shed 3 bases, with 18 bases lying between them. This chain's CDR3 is CASSQDSGVGTDTQYF. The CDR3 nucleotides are TGTGCCAGCAGCCAAGACTCAGGGGTGGGTACAGATACGCAGTATTTT.

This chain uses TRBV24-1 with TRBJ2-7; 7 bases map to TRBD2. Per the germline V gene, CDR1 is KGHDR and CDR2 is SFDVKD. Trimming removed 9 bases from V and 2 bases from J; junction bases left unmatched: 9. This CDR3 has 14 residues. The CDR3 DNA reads TGTGCCACCGGCACTAGCGTCCCCCCCTACGAGCAGTACTTC. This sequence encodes CATGTSVPPYEQYF.

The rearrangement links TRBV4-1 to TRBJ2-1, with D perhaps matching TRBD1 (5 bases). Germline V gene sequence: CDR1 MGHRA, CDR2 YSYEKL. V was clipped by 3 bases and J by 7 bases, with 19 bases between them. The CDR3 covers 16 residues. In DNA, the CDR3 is TGCGCCAGCAGCCACAACATGGGGCCGAGCGTGAATGAGCAGTTCTTC. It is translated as CASSHNMGPSVNEQFF.